This passage covers 15 T cell receptor beta chains from one sample sequenced in a study of blood T cell repertoires in COVID-19. Using immunoSEQ multiplex PCR, the repertoire was profiled, and TCRdb retains in-frame clones only, with some absent. The table records roughly 140,000 clones, less than 85% of them present only once. The sequencing input was peripheral blood. These TCRs come from a woman of 80 years or more in a cohort sampled during active or convalescent COVID-19.

The V gene is TRBV10-3, the J gene TRBJ1-5, with TRBD1 matching 12 bases. Germline trimming cut 10 bases from V and 3 bases from J; bases unmatched to any gene: 13. CDR3 length equals 17 residues. Germline CDR1 and CDR2: ENHRY and SYGVKD. The CDR3 bases are TGTGCCACCTCGGGACAGGGGGCGCGAATCCCCAATCAGCCCCAGCATTTT. Translation: CATSGQGARIPNQPQHF.

In this sample, this clone turned up once. The J gene is TRBJ1-2, the V gene TRBV6-5; the match to TRBD1 covers 8 bases. Germline V lookup: CDR1 MNHEY, CDR2 SVGAGI. The V gene end was trimmed by 5 bases and the J gene end by 7 bases; junction bases not matched to a gene: 9. There are 14 residues in the CDR3. CDR3 protein: CASSPRTGFGGYTF. The CDR3 DNA sequence: TGTGCCAGCAGTCCCCGGACAGGGTTTGGTGGCTACACCTTC.

The chain joins TRBV5-6 to TRBJ2-7; tentative D call: TRBD1 (5 bases). Trimming cost V 5 bases and J 6 bases, with 18 bases left between them. CDR3 length: 14 residues. Germline V lookup: CDR1 SGHDT, CDR2 YYEEEE. CDR3 sequence (DNA): TGTGCCAGCAGTTCTGGGCAGGGTATTCGCGAGCAGTACTTC. Translating gives CASSSGQGIREQYF.

This chain links TRBV3-1 (or the pseudogene TRBV3-2) with TRBJ1-2; tentative D call: TRBD1 (5 bases). This CDR3 comprises 16 residues. Germline V gives CDR1 LGHDT, CDR2 YNNKEL (reference sequence). Trimming removed 1 base from V and 8 bases from J, with 20 bases in between. CDR3 nucleotides: TGTGCCAGCAGCCAAGTAGGATCGGGGGAGGCTAGCGGCTACACCTTC. This codes for CASSQVGSGEASGYTF.

The CDR3, as DNA: TGTGCCAGTACGGGACAGGGGCCTGGCTACACCTTC. Translation: CASTGQGPGYTF. This chain connects TRBV5-4 to TRBJ1-2; 10 bases map to TRBD1. J lost 7 bases, V lost 8 bases, and 5 bases had no gene match. CDR3 length: 12 residues. Germline V gives CDR1 SGHNT, CDR2 YYREEE (reference sequence).

The CDR3 spells CSAGDTGELFF. The CDR3 DNA reads TGCAGCGCCGGGGACACCGGGGAGCTGTTTTTT. The chain combines TRBV29-1 with TRBJ2-2; the D gene is possibly TRBD2 (5 bases). Trimming took 7 bases from V and 3 from J, leaving 6 bases between them. Germline CDR1 reads SQVTM; CDR2 reads ANQGSEA. The CDR3 consists of 11 residues.

Here the CDR3 DNA reads TGTGCCACCAGCGGACGGACAGGGCGCACAGATACGCAGTATTTT. Amino acid sequence: CATSGRTGRTDTQYF. The chain carries TRBV15 and TRBJ2-3; 8 positions agree with TRBD1. Germline V gene sequence: CDR1 LNHNV, CDR2 YYDKDF (reference sequence). The CDR3 sequence is 15 residues long. The J segment lost 1 base and the V segment lost 5 bases, leaving 5 bases of the junction unmatched.

The V call is TRBV6-1, the J call TRBJ2-5; 10 nucleotides align to TRBD1. The CDR3 extends over 15 amino acids. Germline V lookup: CDR1 MNHNS, CDR2 SASEGT. With V trimmed by 2 bases and J by 2 bases, 2 bases remained unmatched. The DNA of the CDR3 is TGTGCCAGCAGTGAAATGGACAGGGGGCAAGAGACCCAGTACTTC. Translating gives CASSEMDRGQETQYF.

V is TRBV30 and J is TRBJ2-3; the D gene is possibly TRBD2 (7 bases). This CDR3 comprises 15 residues. Trimming removed 0 bases from V and 3 bases from J, with 13 bases in between. The germline V gene has CDR1 GTSNPN and CDR2 SVGIG (reference sequence). CDR3 coding DNA: TGTGCCTGGAGTGTAGGGGGGGCAACGACAGATACGCAGTATTTT. It specifies CAWSVGGATTDTQYF.

By share, this clone counts as medium-sized. The CDR3: CASSSLLEVNTEAFF. CDR3 bases: TGTGCCAGCAGCTCCCTCCTGGAGGTGAACACTGAAGCTTTCTTT. The chain joins TRBV7-8 to TRBJ1-1; D is uncertain. V lost 4 bases and J lost 0, with 12 bases in between. Germline-derived CDR1 and CDR2 are SGHVS and FQNEAQ. This CDR3 is built from 15 residues.

This clone was seen more than once but under ten times. This chain links TRBV7-2 with TRBJ1-2; D not resolved. Germline lookup yields CDR1 SGHTA and CDR2 FQGNSA. This CDR3 is 15 amino acids long. Trimming cost V 5 bases and J 4 bases, with 17 bases left between them. The CDR3 sequence is CASSPREGMSYGYTF. The CDR3 region has the DNA TGTGCCAGCAGCCCAAGGGAGGGAATGTCCTATGGCTACACCTTC. Based on the CDR3 plus reference TRBV7-2 and TRBJ1-2, the full variable domain is GAGVSQSPSNKVTEKGKDVELRCDPISGHTALYWYRQSLGQGLEFLIYFQGNSAPDKSGLPSDRFSAERTGGSVSTLTIQRTQQEDSAVYLCASSPREGMSYGYTFGSGTRLTVV.

The chain combines TRBV9 with TRBJ2-5; TRBD2 matches at 10 bases. The V segment lost 3 bases and the J segment 5 bases; nucleotides outside the gene matches: 7. This CDR3 is 15 amino acids long. Germline lookup yields CDR1 SGDLS and CDR2 YYNGEE. The CDR3 DNA is TGTGCCAGCAGCGCTTTAGCGGGGGGTGCGGAGACCCAGTACTTC. It specifies CASSALAGGAETQYF.

This chain joins TRBV5-4 and TRBJ1-4; TRBD1 might be the D (5 bases). The germline CDR1 and CDR2 sequences are SGHNT and YYREEE (reference sequence). V lost 0 bases and J lost 8, with 20 bases in between. This CDR3 region has 17 residues. The CDR3 loop is CASSLGRGTGQREKLFF. The DNA of the CDR3 is TGTGCCAGCAGCTTGGGGCGGGGGACGGGGCAGCGCGAAAAACTGTTTTTT. The whole variable domain, remainder taken from reference TRBV5-4 and TRBJ1-4, is ETGVTQSPTHLIKTRGQQVTLRCSSQSGHNTVSWYQQALGQGPQFIFQYYREEENGRGNFPPRFSGLQFPNYSSELNVNALELDDSALYLCASSLGRGTGQREKLFFGSGTQLSVL.

This clone was seen a few times. CDR3 region: CASSLAGTGAGDTQYF. DNA for the CDR3: TGTGCCAGCAGCTTAGCAGGGACAGGGGCCGGAGATACGCAGTATTTT. The chain carries TRBV7-2 and TRBJ2-3; 10 bases line up with TRBD1. This CDR3 spans 16 amino acids. Germline CDR1 and CDR2: SGHTA and FQGNSA. V shed 0 bases and J 5 bases; nucleotides not matched to a gene: 5.

This sequence joins TRBV19 and TRBJ1-2, with TRBD1 matching over 9 bases. The V gene's germline CDR1 is LNHDA and CDR2 SQIVND (reference sequence). The CDR3 has 15 amino acids. Trimming removed 0 bases from V and 5 bases from J; junction bases left unmatched: 4. The CDR3 coding sequence is TGTGCCAGTAGTATAGATCGGGACAGGGATTATGGCTACACCTTC. Translation: CASSIDRDRDYGYTF.